The 10 T cell receptor beta chains presented below share a single source sample, sequenced in a study of identical twins. One entry per CDR3 protein, called by TCRdb with MiXCR from the 5' RACE reads. The sample shows hundreds of thousands of distinct CDR3 sequences, around 20% of them seen only once. These data are also associated with another study on T cells expressing NK-cell markers.

Source material: PBMCs. The receptor source for this set is a woman between 18 and 30 years old in good health.

This clonotype was seen a few times. This chain joins TRBV5-6 and TRBJ2-2; 8 bases line up with TRBD2. The germline CDR1 and CDR2 sequences are SGHDT and YYEEEE. V lost 4 bases and J lost 4; bases outside the gene matches: 9. This CDR3 has 16 residues. The CDR3 here is CASSLPGLETTGELFF. Written as DNA, the CDR3 is TGTGCCAGCAGCCTACCGGGACTAGAGACCACCGGGGAGCTGTTTTTT.

A few counts support this clonotype. The rearrangement links TRBV7-2 to TRBJ1-5; maybe TRBD1 (5 bases). Trimming shortened V by 0 bases and J by 5 bases, and 8 bases separated the two germline ends. This CDR3 contains 14 residues. Looked up from germline, CDR1 is SGHTA and CDR2 is FQGNSA. The CDR3 reads CASSLAPGDQPQHF. The CDR3 region has the DNA TGTGCCAGCAGCTTAGCCCCGGGGGATCAGCCCCAGCATTTT.

This clonotype was observed a few times. The chain joins TRBV5-1 to TRBJ2-3; maybe TRBD2 (6 bases). This CDR3 spans 15 amino acids. Germline loops: CDR1 SGHRS, CDR2 YFSETQ. Trimming pared 7 bases from V and 6 bases from J, leaving 21 bases between. The CDR3 region is CASSPGGATTDTQYF. The CDR3 DNA reads as TGCGCCAGCTCCCCTGGCGGGGCTACCACGGATACGCAGTATTTT.

This clonotype was observed a few times. The V and J genes are TRBV20-1 and TRBJ2-2; perhaps TRBD2 as D (5 bases). The germline CDR1 and CDR2 sequences are DFQATT and SNEGSKA (reference sequence). This CDR3 is 15 amino acids long. V lost 6 bases and J 6 bases, leaving 20 bases between the germline ends. This CDR3 is CSALSSSIRAGELFF. The CDR3 DNA follows: TGCAGTGCGCTCTCTAGCTCTATAAGAGCCGGGGAGCTGTTTTTT.

The chain combines TRBV4-1 with TRBJ2-1, with a weak D call TRBD2 (6 bases). CDR3 size: 13 residues. Germline CDR1 is MGHRA and CDR2 is YSYEKL. The ends were cut back, 1 base at V and 7 bases at J, with 8 bases in the middle. CDR3 in DNA: TGCGCCAGCAGCCAAGTAGGAGGGAATGAGCAGTTCTTC. Translating gives CASSQVGGNEQFF.

The CDR3 DNA sequence: TGTGCCAGCGGGACATCAACCTACGAGCAGTACTTC. It is translated as CASGTSTYEQYF. The chain joins TRBV2 to TRBJ2-7; maybe TRBD1 (6 bases). The germline V gene has CDR1 SNHLY and CDR2 FYNNEI. The V end lost 8 bases, the J end lost 2 bases, and 10 bases lay between the germline ends. The CDR3 sequence is 12 residues long.

This clonotype was counted a few times. The chain recombines TRBV6-2 or TRBV6-3 with TRBJ2-1; tentative D call: TRBD2 (6 bases). V was clipped by 2 bases and J by 6 bases, with 11 bases between them. The germline V gene has CDR1 MNHEY and CDR2 SVGEGT. The CDR3 is made up of 14 amino acids. The CDR3 region has the DNA TGTGCCAGCAGTTACCGACTAGTTCGCAATGAGCAGTTCTTC. Amino acid sequence: CASSYRLVRNEQFF.

The chain is built from TRBV2 and TRBJ2-2, with 8 bases lining up with TRBD2. V lost 2 bases to trimming and J lost 5 bases; unmatched junction nucleotides: 4. The germline CDR1 and CDR2 sequences are SNHLY and FYNNEI. The length of the CDR3 is 15 residues. The CDR3 spells CASSESGGWTGELFF. Written as DNA, the CDR3 is TGTGCCAGCAGTGAAAGCGGGGGCTGGACCGGGGAGCTGTTTTTT.

The V call is TRBV12-3 or TRBV12-4, the J call TRBJ2-3; 10 bases match TRBD2. Trimming at V came to 5 bases and at J to 1 base, leaving 6 bases not matched to a gene. This CDR3 spans 16 amino acids. Here the CDR3 DNA reads TGTGCCAGCAGTCCAAATAGCGGGGGGCGCACAGATACGCAGTATTTT. Translated: CASSPNSGGRTDTQYF.

In this sample, this clonotype turned up a few times. V gene TRBV5-1 combines with J gene TRBJ2-7; D unclear. Germline V gives CDR1 SGHRS, CDR2 YFSETQ. This CDR3 has 15 amino acids. V was clipped by 0 bases and J by 5 bases, with 15 bases between them. The CDR3 nucleotides are TGCGCCAGCAGCTTGGCGGGCTCCTGGGTAGACGAGCAGTACTTC. This encodes CASSLAGSWVDEQYF.